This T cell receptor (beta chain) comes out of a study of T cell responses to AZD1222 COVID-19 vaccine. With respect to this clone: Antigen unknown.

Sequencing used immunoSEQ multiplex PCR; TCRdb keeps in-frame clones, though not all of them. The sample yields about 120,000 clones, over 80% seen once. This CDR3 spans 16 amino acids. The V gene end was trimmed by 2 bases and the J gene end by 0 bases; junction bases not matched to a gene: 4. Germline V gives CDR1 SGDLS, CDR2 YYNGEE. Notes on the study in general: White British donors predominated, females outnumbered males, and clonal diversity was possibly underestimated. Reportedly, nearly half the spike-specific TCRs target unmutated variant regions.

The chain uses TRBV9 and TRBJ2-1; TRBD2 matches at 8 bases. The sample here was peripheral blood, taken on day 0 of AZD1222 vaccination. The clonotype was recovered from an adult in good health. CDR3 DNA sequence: TGTGCCAGCAGCGTTACCGGGACTAGCTCCTACAATGAGCAGTTCTTC. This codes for CASSVTGTSSYNEQFF.